The T cell receptor (beta chain) described here comes from a study of T-cell reconstitution after alpha-beta-depleted transplantation in children. Trimming removed 5 bases from V and 8 bases from J, with 12 bases in between. The CDR3 totals 12 residues. Germline V lookup: CDR1 SEHNR, CDR2 FQNEAQ (reference sequence). TCRbeta library construction was performed incorporating unique molecular identifiers. One entry per CDR3 protein, called by TCRdb with MiXCR from the PCR reads. The data contain roughly 200,000 distinct CDR3 sequences, less than 15% of them singletons. This chain connects TRBV7-9 to TRBJ1-1; no clear D gene. This sequence was found in a human donor who donated a stem cell graft to a child with acute lymphoblastic leukemia. This specimen consisted of PBMCs from the stem cell graft donor, obtained from the stem cell graft. The CDR3 loop is CASSLRTAEAFF. In DNA form, the CDR3 reads TGTGCCAGCAGCCTACGAACCGCAGAAGCTTTCTTT.